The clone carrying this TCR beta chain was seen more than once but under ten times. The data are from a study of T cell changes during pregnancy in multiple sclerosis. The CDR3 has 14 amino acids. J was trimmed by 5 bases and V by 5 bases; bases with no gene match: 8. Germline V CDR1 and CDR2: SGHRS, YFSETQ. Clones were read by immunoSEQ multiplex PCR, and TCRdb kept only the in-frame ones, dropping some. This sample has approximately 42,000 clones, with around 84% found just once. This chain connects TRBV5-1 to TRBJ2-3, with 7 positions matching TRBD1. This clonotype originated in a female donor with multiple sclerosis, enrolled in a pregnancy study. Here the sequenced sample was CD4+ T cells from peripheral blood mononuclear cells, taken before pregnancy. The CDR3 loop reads CASRLGTARDTQYF. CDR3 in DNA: TGCGCCAGCAGACTCGGGACAGCCAGAGATACGCAGTATTTT.